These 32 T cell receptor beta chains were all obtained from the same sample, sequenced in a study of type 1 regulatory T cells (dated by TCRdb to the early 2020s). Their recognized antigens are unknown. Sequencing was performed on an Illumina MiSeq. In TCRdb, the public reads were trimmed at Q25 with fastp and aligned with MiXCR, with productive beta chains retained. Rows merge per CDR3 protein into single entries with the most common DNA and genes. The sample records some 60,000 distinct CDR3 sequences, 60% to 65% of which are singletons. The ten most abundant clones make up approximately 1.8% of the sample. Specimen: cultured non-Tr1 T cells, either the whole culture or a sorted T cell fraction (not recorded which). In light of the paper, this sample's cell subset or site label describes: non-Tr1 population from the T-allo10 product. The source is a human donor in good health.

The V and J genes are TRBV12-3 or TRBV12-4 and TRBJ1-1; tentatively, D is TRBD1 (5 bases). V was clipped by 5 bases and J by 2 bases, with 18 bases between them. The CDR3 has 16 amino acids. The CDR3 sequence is CASSPGAGIGNTEAFF. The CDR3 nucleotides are TGTGCCAGCAGTCCCGGGGCAGGAATAGGTAACACTGAAGCTTTCTTT.

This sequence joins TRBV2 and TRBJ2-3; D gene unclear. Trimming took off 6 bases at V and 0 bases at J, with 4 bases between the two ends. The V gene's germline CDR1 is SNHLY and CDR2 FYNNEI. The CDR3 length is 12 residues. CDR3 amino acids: CASRDSTDTQYF. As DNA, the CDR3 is TGTGCCAGCAGAGATAGCACAGATACGCAGTATTTT.

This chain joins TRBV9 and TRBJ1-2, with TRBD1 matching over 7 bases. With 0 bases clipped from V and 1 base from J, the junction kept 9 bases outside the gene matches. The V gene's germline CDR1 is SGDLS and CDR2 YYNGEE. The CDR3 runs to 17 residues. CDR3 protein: CASSVATGQDRNYGYTF. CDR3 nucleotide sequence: TGTGCCAGCAGCGTAGCTACAGGACAGGACCGTAACTATGGCTACACCTTC.

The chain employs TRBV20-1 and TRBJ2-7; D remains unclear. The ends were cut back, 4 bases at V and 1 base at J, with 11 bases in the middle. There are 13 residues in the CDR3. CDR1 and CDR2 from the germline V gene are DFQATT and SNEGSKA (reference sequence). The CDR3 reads CSATGSKSYEQYF. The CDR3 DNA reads TGCAGTGCTACCGGGTCTAAATCCTACGAGCAGTACTTC.

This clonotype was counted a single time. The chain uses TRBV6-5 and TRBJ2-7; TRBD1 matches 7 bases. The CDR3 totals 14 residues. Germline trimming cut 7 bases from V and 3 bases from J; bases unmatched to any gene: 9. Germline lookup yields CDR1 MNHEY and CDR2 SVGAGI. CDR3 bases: TGTGCCAGCACATTAGACAGGGAAGGCTACGAGCAGTACTTC. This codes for CASTLDREGYEQYF.

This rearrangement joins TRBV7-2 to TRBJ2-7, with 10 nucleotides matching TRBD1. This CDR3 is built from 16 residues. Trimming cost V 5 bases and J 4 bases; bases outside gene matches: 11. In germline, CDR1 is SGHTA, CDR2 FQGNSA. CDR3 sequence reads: CASSLLGDRGRYEQYF. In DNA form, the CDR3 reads TGTGCCAGCAGCCTCCTCGGTGACAGGGGGCGTTACGAGCAGTACTTC.

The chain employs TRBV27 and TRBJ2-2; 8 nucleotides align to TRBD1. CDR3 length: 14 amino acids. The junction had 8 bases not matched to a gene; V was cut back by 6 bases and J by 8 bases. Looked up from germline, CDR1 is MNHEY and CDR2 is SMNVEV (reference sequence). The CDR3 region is CASRPGGGTGELFF. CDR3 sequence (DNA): TGTGCCAGCAGACCAGGGGGCGGCACAGGGGAGCTGTTTTTT.

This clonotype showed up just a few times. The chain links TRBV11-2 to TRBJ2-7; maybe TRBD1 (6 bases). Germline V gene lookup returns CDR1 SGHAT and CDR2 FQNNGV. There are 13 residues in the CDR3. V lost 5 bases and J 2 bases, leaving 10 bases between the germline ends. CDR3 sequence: CASSTRTAYEQYF. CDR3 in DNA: TGTGCCAGCAGCACCAGGACAGCCTACGAGCAGTACTTC. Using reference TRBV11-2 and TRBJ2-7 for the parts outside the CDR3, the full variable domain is EAGVAQSPRYKIIEKRQSVAFWCNPISGHATLYWYQQILGQGPKLLIQFQNNGVVDDSQLPKDRFSAERLKGVDSTLKIQPAKLEDSAVYLCASSTRTAYEQYFGPGTRLTVT.

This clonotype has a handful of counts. The CDR3 coding sequence is TGTGCCAGCAGCTTAAGGGATGGTCCAAGCGGGAGGGCCTCCTACGAGCAGTACTTC. It codes for CASSLRDGPSGRASYEQYF. V usage is TRBV7-8 and J usage is TRBJ2-7, with 10 positions matching TRBD2. Losses at the gene ends were 2 bases for V and 0 bases for J; bases not matched to a gene: 13. Germline V gene data show CDR1 as SGHVS and CDR2 as FQNEAQ. This CDR3 spans 19 amino acids.

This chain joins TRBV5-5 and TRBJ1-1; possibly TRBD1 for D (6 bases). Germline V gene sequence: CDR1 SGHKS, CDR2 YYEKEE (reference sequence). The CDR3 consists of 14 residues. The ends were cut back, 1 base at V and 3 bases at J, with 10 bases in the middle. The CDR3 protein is CASSLYPGDTEAFF. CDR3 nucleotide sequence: TGTGCCAGCAGCTTGTACCCAGGGGACACTGAAGCTTTCTTT.

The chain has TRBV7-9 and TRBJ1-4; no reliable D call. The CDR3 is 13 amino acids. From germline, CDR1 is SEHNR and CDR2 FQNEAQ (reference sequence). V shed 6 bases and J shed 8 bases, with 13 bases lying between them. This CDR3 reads CASRGPRLEKLFF. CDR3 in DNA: TGTGCCAGCAGAGGCCCCCGGTTGGAAAAACTGTTTTTT. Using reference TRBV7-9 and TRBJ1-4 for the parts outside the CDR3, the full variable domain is DTGVSQNPRHKITKRGQNVTFRCDPISEHNRLYWYRQTLGQGPEFLTYFQNEAQLEKSRLLSDRFSAERPKGSFSTLEIQRTEQGDSAMYLCASRGPRLEKLFFGSGTQLSVL.

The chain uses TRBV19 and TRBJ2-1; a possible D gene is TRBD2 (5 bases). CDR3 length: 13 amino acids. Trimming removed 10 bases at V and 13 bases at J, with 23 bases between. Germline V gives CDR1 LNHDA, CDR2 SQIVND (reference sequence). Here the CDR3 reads CATLKGKTEGQFF. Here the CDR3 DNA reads TGTGCCACCCTGAAGGGTAAAACCGAGGGTCAGTTCTTC.

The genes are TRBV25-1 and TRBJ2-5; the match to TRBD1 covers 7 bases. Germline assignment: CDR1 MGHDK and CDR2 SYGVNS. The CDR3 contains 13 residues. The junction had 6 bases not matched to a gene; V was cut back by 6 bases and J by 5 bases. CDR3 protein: CASRVQGLETQYF. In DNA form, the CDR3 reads TGTGCCAGCAGGGTACAGGGGTTGGAGACCCAGTACTTC.

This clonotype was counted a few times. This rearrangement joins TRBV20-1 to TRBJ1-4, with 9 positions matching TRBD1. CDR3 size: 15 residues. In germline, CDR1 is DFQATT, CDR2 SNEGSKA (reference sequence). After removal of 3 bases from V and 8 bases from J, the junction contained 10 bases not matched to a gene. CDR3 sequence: CSASNPGQGGEKLFF. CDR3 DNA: TGCAGTGCTAGTAATCCGGGACAGGGAGGCGAAAAACTGTTTTTT.

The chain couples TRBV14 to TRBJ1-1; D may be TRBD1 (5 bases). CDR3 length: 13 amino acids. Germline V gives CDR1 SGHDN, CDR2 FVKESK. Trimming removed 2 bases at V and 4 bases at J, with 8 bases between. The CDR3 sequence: CASSQQGFTEAFF. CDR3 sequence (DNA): TGTGCCAGCAGCCAACAGGGTTTCACTGAAGCTTTCTTT.

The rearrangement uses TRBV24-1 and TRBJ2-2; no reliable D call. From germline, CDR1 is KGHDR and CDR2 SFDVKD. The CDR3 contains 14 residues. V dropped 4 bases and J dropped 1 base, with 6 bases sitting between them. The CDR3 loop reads CATSDWRNTGELFF. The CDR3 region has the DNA TGTGCCACCAGTGACTGGCGGAACACCGGGGAGCTGTTTTTT.

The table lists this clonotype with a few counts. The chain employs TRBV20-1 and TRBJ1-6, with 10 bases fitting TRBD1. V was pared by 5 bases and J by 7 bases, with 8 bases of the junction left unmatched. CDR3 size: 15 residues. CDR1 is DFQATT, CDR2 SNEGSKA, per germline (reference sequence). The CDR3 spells CSAGKGGQGNSPLHF. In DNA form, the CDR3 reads TGCAGTGCTGGAAAGGGGGGACAGGGGAATTCACCCCTCCACTTT.

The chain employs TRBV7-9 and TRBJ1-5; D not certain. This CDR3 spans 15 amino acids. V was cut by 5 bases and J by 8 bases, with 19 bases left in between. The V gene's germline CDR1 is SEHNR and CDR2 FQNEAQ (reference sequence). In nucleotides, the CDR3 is TGTGCCAGCAGCCCCGGACTCCTGGCGTTGGAGCCCCAGCATTTT. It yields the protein CASSPGLLALEPQHF.

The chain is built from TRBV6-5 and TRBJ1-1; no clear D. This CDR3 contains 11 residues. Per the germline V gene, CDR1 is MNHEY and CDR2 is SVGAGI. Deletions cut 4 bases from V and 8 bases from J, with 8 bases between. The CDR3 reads CASSSDGEAFF. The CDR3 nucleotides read TGTGCCAGCAGTTCCGACGGGGAAGCTTTCTTT.

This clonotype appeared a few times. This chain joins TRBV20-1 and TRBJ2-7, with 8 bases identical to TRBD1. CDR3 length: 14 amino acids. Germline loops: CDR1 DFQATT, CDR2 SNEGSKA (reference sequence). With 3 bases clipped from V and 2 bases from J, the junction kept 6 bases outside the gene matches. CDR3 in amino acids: CSASRQGYTYEQYF. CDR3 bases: TGCAGTGCTAGCAGACAGGGGTACACCTACGAGCAGTACTTC.

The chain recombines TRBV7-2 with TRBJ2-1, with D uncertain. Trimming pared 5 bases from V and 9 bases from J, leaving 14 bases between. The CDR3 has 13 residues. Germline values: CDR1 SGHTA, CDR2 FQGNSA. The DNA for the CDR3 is TGTGCCAGCAGCCCCTGGGCAGAGAGTGAGCAGTTCTTC. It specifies CASSPWAESEQFF.

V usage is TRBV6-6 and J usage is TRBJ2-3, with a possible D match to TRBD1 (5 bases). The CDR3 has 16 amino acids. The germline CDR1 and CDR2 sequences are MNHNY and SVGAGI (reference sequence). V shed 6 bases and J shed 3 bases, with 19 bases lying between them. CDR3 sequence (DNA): TGTGCCAGCAGAGGGGCACGGATAGTCTCGACAGATACGCAGTATTTT. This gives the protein CASRGARIVSTDTQYF.

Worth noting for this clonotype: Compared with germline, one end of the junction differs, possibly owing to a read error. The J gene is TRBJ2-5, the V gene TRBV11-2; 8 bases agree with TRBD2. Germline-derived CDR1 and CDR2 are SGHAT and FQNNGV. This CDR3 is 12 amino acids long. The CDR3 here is CASRRGEETQHF. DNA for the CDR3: TGTGCCAGCAGGCGGGGGGAAGAGACCCAGCACTTC.

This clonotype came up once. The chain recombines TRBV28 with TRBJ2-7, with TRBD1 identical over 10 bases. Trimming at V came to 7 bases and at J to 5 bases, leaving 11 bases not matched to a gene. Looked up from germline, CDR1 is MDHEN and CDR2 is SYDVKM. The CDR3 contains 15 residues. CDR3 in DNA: TGTGCCAGCACCTCAACCGGGACAGGGGCCCACGAGCAGTACTTC. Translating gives CASTSTGTGAHEQYF.

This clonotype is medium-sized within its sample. The CDR3 DNA is TGCAGTGCTCAGACAGGGTCTTTGTACGAGCAGTACTTC. It yields the protein CSAQTGSLYEQYF. This chain joins TRBV20-1 and TRBJ2-7; 7 positions match TRBD1. Germline trimming cut 5 bases from V and 4 bases from J; bases unmatched to any gene: 8. The germline V gene encodes CDR1 DFQATT and CDR2 SNEGSKA (reference sequence). The CDR3 has 13 amino acids.

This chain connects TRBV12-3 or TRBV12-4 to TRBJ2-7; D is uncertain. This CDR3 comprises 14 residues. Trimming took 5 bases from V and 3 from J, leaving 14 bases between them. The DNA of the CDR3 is TGTGCCAGCAGTCTCCCACCCGAGGACTACGAGCAGTACTTC. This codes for CASSLPPEDYEQYF.

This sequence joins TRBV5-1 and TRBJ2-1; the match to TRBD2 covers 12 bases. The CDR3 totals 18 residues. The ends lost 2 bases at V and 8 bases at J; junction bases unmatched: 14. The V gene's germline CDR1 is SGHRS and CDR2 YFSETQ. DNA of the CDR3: TGCGCCAGCAGCTTAGGACTAGCGGGACCTTCCCTGGGCTATGAGCAGTTCTTC. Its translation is CASSLGLAGPSLGYEQFF.

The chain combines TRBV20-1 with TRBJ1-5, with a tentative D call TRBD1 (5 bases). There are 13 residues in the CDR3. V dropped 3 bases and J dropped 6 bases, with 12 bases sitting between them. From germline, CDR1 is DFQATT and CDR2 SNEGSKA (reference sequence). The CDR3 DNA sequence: TGCAGTGCTAGTTCCGGGACCAGTCAGCCCCAGCATTTT. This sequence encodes CSASSGTSQPQHF.

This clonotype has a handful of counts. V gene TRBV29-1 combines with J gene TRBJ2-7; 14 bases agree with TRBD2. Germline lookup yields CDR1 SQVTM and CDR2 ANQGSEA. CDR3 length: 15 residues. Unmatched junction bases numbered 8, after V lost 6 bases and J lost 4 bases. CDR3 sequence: CSVRTSGRKGYEQYF. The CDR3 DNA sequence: TGCAGCGTGAGGACTAGCGGGAGGAAGGGTTACGAGCAGTACTTC.

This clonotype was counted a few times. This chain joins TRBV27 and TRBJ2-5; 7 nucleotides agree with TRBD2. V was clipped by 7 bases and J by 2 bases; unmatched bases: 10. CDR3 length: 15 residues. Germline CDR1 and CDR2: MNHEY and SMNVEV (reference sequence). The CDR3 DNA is TGTGCCAGCAACCGGCGGGAGAGTCTACAAGAGACCCAGTACTTC. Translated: CASNRRESLQETQYF.

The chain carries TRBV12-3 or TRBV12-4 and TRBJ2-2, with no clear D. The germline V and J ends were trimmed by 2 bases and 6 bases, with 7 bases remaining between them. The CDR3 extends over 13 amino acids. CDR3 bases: TGTGCCAGCAGTTTATTCGTTCCCGGGGAGCTGTTTTTT. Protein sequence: CASSLFVPGELFF.

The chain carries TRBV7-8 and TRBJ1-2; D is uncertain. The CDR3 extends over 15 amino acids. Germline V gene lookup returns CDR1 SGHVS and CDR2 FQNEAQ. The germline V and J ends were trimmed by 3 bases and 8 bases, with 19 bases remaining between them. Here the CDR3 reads CASSFSAEGSYGYTF. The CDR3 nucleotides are TGTGCCAGCAGCTTTTCGGCGGAGGGATCTTACGGCTACACCTTC.